These T cell receptor beta chains were read from a single sample in a study of blood T cell repertoires in COVID-19. Method: immunoSEQ multiplex PCR; TCRdb's copy keeps in-frame clones and lacks some. The data show about 250,000 clones, over 90% seen once. The sequenced sample consisted of peripheral blood. These receptors came from a man under 40 with COVID-19, enrolled during active disease. Each CDR3 is given with its conserved first and last residue. A D gene is named only where the DNA matches it firmly. Clone sizes are given selectively: once, few, many, or a class where the clone is expanded.

clone_size: -
v_call: TRBV9
j_call: TRBJ2-5
d_call: -
cdr3_nt: TGTGCCAGCAGCCCCCGACAGGTCTCACAAGAGACCCAGTACTTC
cdr3_aa: CASSPRQVSQETQYF

clone_size: -
v_call: TRBV19
j_call: TRBJ1-2
d_call: TRBD1
cdr3_nt: TGTGCCAGTAGTATCAATTCAGGGGGCGGCGGCTACACCTTC
cdr3_aa: CASSINSGGGGYTF

clone_size: -
v_call: TRBV13
j_call: TRBJ2-1
d_call: TRBD2
cdr3_nt: TGTGCCAGCAGCTCTCTCCTCCCGCGGGGGGGGTATGAGCAGTTCTTC
cdr3_aa: CASSSLLPRGGYEQFF

clone_size: -
v_call: TRBV5-1
j_call: TRBJ1-1
d_call: TRBD1
cdr3_nt: TGCGCCAGCAGCCCGAGGACAGGGGTCGGGAACACTGAAGCTTTCTTT
cdr3_aa: CASSPRTGVGNTEAFF

clone_size: -
v_call: TRBV7-9
j_call: TRBJ2-7
d_call: -
cdr3_nt: TGTGCCAGCAGCTTGGGAACAGGGTGGTACGAGCAGTACTTC
cdr3_aa: CASSLGTGWYEQYF

clone_size: -
v_call: TRBV7-2
j_call: TRBJ2-1
d_call: TRBD2
cdr3_nt: TGTGCCAGCAGCTTTAGGGGACTAGCGGGGCTAAGCTCCTACAATGAGCAGTTCTTC
cdr3_aa: CASSFRGLAGLSSYNEQFF

clone_size: -
v_call: TRBV7-3
j_call: TRBJ1-3
d_call: TRBD1
cdr3_nt: TGTGCCAGCAGCCCGACAGGGACTGGAAACACCATATATTTT
cdr3_aa: CASSPTGTGNTIYF

clone_size: -
v_call: TRBV4-2
j_call: TRBJ2-1
d_call: TRBD2
cdr3_nt: TGTGCCAGCAGCCAGTCCTCTAGCGGGGGGCTTAATGAGCAGTTCTTC
cdr3_aa: CASSQSSSGGLNEQFF

clone_size: -
v_call: TRBV7-2
j_call: TRBJ1-1
d_call: -
cdr3_nt: TGTGCCAGCAGCCTACAGTGGGAGGACACTGAAGCTTTCTTT
cdr3_aa: CASSLQWEDTEAFF

clone_size: -
v_call: TRBV10-2
j_call: TRBJ2-6
d_call: -
cdr3_nt: TGCGCCAGCAGGACCACAGGCTCTGGGGCCAACGTCCTGACTTTC
cdr3_aa: CASRTTGSGANVLTF

clone_size: -
v_call: TRBV5-5
j_call: TRBJ2-5
d_call: -
cdr3_nt: TGTGCCAGCAGCTACGACAGAGAAGAGACCCAGTACTTC
cdr3_aa: CASSYDREETQYF

clone_size: -
v_call: TRBV6-1
j_call: TRBJ2-2
d_call: -
cdr3_nt: TGTGCCAGCAGTGAGGGGAAGACGGACTACACCGGGGAGCTGTTTTTT
cdr3_aa: CASSEGKTDYTGELFF

clone_size: -
v_call: TRBV4-1
j_call: TRBJ1-2
d_call: -
cdr3_nt: TGCGCCAGCAGAAATTTCTACAGGGAAAACTATGGCTACACCTTC
cdr3_aa: CASRNFYRENYGYTF

clone_size: -
v_call: TRBV7-9
j_call: TRBJ1-1
d_call: -
cdr3_nt: TGTGCCAGCAGCTGGAGCGGGGCACCGAACACTGAAGCTTTCTTT
cdr3_aa: CASSWSGAPNTEAFF

clone_size: -
v_call: TRBV29-1
j_call: TRBJ2-5
d_call: TRBD2
cdr3_nt: TGCAGCGTTGATGGTTTAGCGGGGACCCAAGAGACCCAGTACTTC
cdr3_aa: CSVDGLAGTQETQYF

clone_size: -
v_call: TRBV5-1
j_call: TRBJ1-1
d_call: TRBD1
cdr3_nt: TGCGCCAGCAGCTGGACAGGGGAGGGTGAAGCTTTCTTT
cdr3_aa: CASSWTGEGEAFF

clone_size: -
v_call: TRBV5-1
j_call: TRBJ2-1
d_call: -
cdr3_nt: TGCGCCAGCAGCCTGGATCGGGGGAGCTCCTACAATGAGCAGTTCTTC
cdr3_aa: CASSLDRGSSYNEQFF

clone_size: -
v_call: TRBV18
j_call: TRBJ1-4
d_call: -
cdr3_nt: TGTGCCAGCTCACCACGGGCGGAGCGGAATGAAAAACTGTTTTTT
cdr3_aa: CASSPRAERNEKLFF

clone_size: -
v_call: TRBV4-2
j_call: TRBJ2-5
d_call: -
cdr3_nt: TGTGCCAGCAGCCAAGGGCTAGGCCAAGAGACCCAGTACTTC
cdr3_aa: CASSQGLGQETQYF

clone_size: -
v_call: TRBV4-2
j_call: TRBJ1-1
d_call: -
cdr3_nt: TGTGCCAGCAGCCAAGGCAGACAAACCCCTGAAGCTTTCTTT
cdr3_aa: CASSQGRQTPEAFF

clone_size: -
v_call: TRBV9
j_call: TRBJ1-1
d_call: -
cdr3_nt: TGTGCCAGCAGCGCAGGGACAACGAACACTGAAGCTTTCTTT
cdr3_aa: CASSAGTTNTEAFF

clone_size: few
v_call: TRBV4-1
j_call: TRBJ2-2
d_call: TRBD1
cdr3_nt: TGCGCCAGCAGCCACACAGGGACAGGGGGCTTGAACACCGGGGAGCTGTTTTTT
cdr3_aa: CASSHTGTGGLNTGELFF

clone_size: -
v_call: TRBV29-1
j_call: TRBJ1-1
d_call: -
cdr3_nt: TGCAGCGGGGAGGGTCCGGGCGGCACTGAAGCTTTCTTT
cdr3_aa: CSGEGPGGTEAFF

clone_size: -
v_call: TRBV5-1
j_call: TRBJ2-7
d_call: -
cdr3_nt: TGCGCCAGCAGCTTGGAGGGCAGGGAGGTGTGGGAGCAGTACTTC
cdr3_aa: CASSLEGREVWEQYF

clone_size: -
v_call: TRBV5-1
j_call: TRBJ2-7
d_call: -
cdr3_nt: TGCGCCAGCAGCTTGGGGCTCCTAGAACGGGAATACGAGCAGTACTTC
cdr3_aa: CASSLGLLEREYEQYF

clone_size: -
v_call: TRBV6-2/TRBV6-3
j_call: TRBJ2-7
d_call: -
cdr3_nt: TGTGCCAGCAGCCCTACGGGGGGACATAGAACCTACGAGCAGTACTTC
cdr3_aa: CASSPTGGHRTYEQYF

clone_size: -
v_call: TRBV14
j_call: TRBJ1-5
d_call: -
cdr3_nt: TGTGCCAGCAGCCGAGGGGGGGCGTATAGCAATCAGCCCCAGCATTTT
cdr3_aa: CASSRGGAYSNQPQHF

clone_size: -
v_call: TRBV5-1
j_call: TRBJ1-3
d_call: TRBD1
cdr3_nt: TGCGCCAGCAGCTTGGATGGACAGGGGGCTGGAAACACCATATATTTT
cdr3_aa: CASSLDGQGAGNTIYF

clone_size: -
v_call: TRBV18
j_call: TRBJ1-1
d_call: -
cdr3_nt: TGTGCCAGCTCACCACGGGTTAGTCGGGAGAACACTGAAGCTTTCTTT
cdr3_aa: CASSPRVSRENTEAFF

clone_size: -
v_call: TRBV4-1
j_call: TRBJ1-4
d_call: -
cdr3_nt: TGCGCCAGCAGCCAAGTCGACTATAATGAAAAACTGTTTTTT
cdr3_aa: CASSQVDYNEKLFF

clone_size: few
v_call: TRBV5-4
j_call: TRBJ2-3
d_call: -
cdr3_nt: TGTGCCAGCAGCTTGGACTTCGGGGGCACAGATACGCAGTATTTT
cdr3_aa: CASSLDFGGTDTQYF

clone_size: -
v_call: TRBV7-2
j_call: TRBJ2-5
d_call: TRBD2
cdr3_nt: TGTGCCAGCAGCTTGACTAGCGGGTCCCAAGAGACCCAGTACTTC
cdr3_aa: CASSLTSGSQETQYF

clone_size: -
v_call: TRBV15
j_call: TRBJ2-3
d_call: -
cdr3_nt: TGTGCCACCAGTAGGGGGGGCCGAACTAGCACAGATACGCAGTATTTT
cdr3_aa: CATSRGGRTSTDTQYF

clone_size: -
v_call: TRBV4-1
j_call: TRBJ1-5
d_call: TRBD1
cdr3_nt: TGCGCCAGCAGTCAAGGACAGGGGGCTTTGAGCAATCAGCCCCAGCATTTT
cdr3_aa: CASSQGQGALSNQPQHF

clone_size: -
v_call: TRBV6-5
j_call: TRBJ1-3
d_call: -
cdr3_nt: TGTGCCAGCAGTTACGAGCCCTCCTCTGGAAACACCATATATTTT
cdr3_aa: CASSYEPSSGNTIYF

clone_size: -
v_call: TRBV4-1
j_call: TRBJ2-1
d_call: -
cdr3_nt: TGCGCCAGCAGCCAAGAAACGGGGTCGCCCTACAATGAGCAGTTCTTC
cdr3_aa: CASSQETGSPYNEQFF

clone_size: -
v_call: TRBV7-9
j_call: TRBJ2-5
d_call: TRBD1
cdr3_nt: TGTGCCAGCAGCTTAGCGCTACTGACCGGGACAGACAAAGAGACCCAGTACTTC
cdr3_aa: CASSLALLTGTDKETQYF

clone_size: -
v_call: TRBV6-5
j_call: TRBJ2-3
d_call: -
cdr3_nt: TGTGCCAGCAGTTACGGACAATTAGGCACAGATACGCAGTATTTT
cdr3_aa: CASSYGQLGTDTQYF

clone_size: few
v_call: TRBV2
j_call: TRBJ2-1
d_call: TRBD2
cdr3_nt: TGTGCCAGCAGTGGGCCTAGCGGGGGGATCGATGAGCAGTTCTTC
cdr3_aa: CASSGPSGGIDEQFF

clone_size: -
v_call: TRBV29-1
j_call: TRBJ1-2
d_call: -
cdr3_nt: TGCAGCGTGAGATCGGGGGGGTGGTATGGCTACACCTTC
cdr3_aa: CSVRSGGWYGYTF

clone_size: -
v_call: TRBV2
j_call: TRBJ2-1
d_call: TRBD2
cdr3_nt: TGTGCCAGCAGTGGTGGCCGGGGGGATAGGTATGAGCAGTTCTTC
cdr3_aa: CASSGGRGDRYEQFF

clone_size: -
v_call: TRBV5-1
j_call: TRBJ2-1
d_call: TRBD1
cdr3_nt: TGCGCCAGCAGCTTGGAGGGACAGCTAGGCAATGAGCAGTTCTTC
cdr3_aa: CASSLEGQLGNEQFF

clone_size: -
v_call: TRBV2
j_call: TRBJ2-1
d_call: TRBD2
cdr3_nt: TGTGCCAGCAGTGAAGTTGTTAGCGGGGGATCGGAGCAGTTCTTC
cdr3_aa: CASSEVVSGGSEQFF